What follows are 14 T cell receptor beta chains derived from one specimen sequenced in a study of CD8 T cells in Susac syndrome. Random hexamers were used to reverse transcribe an amount of roughly 0.45 to 1 ug RNA. One entry per CDR3 protein results from TCRdb running MiXCR on the immunoSEQ multiplex PCR reads. The profile shows 180,000 or so distinct CDR3 sequences, roughly 95% of them singletons. The sample comprised CD4+ T cells from PBMCs. These TCRs come from a human donor with multiple sclerosis.

This rearrangement joins TRBV3-1 to TRBJ2-1; TRBD2 matches at 8 bases. Germline CDR1 is LGHDT and CDR2 is YNNKEL (reference sequence). The trim removed 0 bases at V and 4 bases at J, leaving 8 bases unmatched. The CDR3 totals 17 residues. This CDR3 reads CASSQDRGGAGYNEQFF. The CDR3, as DNA: TGTGCCAGCAGCCAAGATCGGGGGGGGGCCGGTTACAATGAGCAGTTCTTC.

V is TRBV30 and J is TRBJ1-4; a possible D gene is TRBD1 (6 bases). Germline CDR1 GTSNPN, CDR2 SVGIG (reference sequence). V was shortened by 8 bases and J by 0 bases, with 16 bases between the two germline ends. This CDR3 is built from 15 residues. The CDR3 sequence is CAHRQVGATNEKLFF. The DNA for the CDR3 is TGTGCCCACAGACAGGTTGGAGCAACTAATGAAAAACTGTTTTTT.

The chain has TRBV27 and TRBJ2-3; D is possibly TRBD2 (6 bases). CDR1 is MNHEY, CDR2 SMNVEV, per germline (reference sequence). V gave up 4 bases and J gave up 0 bases, with 11 bases separating them. The CDR3 is 15 amino acids. The CDR3 DNA follows: TGTGCCAGCAGTTCGGGCGGGGCTAGCACAGATACGCAGTATTTT. Translation gives CASSSGGASTDTQYF.

The V gene is TRBV20-1, the J gene TRBJ2-3; no reliable D call. CDR1 and CDR2 (germline): DFQATT, SNEGSKA (reference sequence). The CDR3 contains 11 residues. V lost 5 bases and J 0 bases, leaving 3 bases between the germline ends. CDR3 sequence: CSAHSTDTQYF. The CDR3 bases are TGCAGTGCTCATAGCACAGATACGCAGTATTTT.

This chain joins TRBV30 and TRBJ1-2, with D possibly TRBD1 on 6 matching bases. Looked up from germline, CDR1 is GTSNPN and CDR2 is SVGIG (reference sequence). The CDR3 loop spans 11 amino acids. The V gene lost 1 base and the J gene lost 13 bases, with 13 bases spanning the gap. CDR3 sequence (DNA): TGTGCCTGGAGTGCGGGGGGCCGTCTCACCTTC. Translation: CAWSAGGRLTF.

The V and J genes are TRBV7-2 and TRBJ1-1, with a tentative D call TRBD1 (6 bases). CDR3 length equals 14 residues. Germline CDR1 reads SGHTA; CDR2 reads FQGNSA. V lost 5 bases to trimming and J lost 0 bases, with 10 bases between them. The CDR3 loop reads CASSTGAMNTEAFF. The DNA of the CDR3 is TGTGCCAGCAGCACGGGGGCTATGAACACTGAAGCTTTCTTT.

CDR3 DNA sequence: TGCGCCAGCAGCCAAGATCTCGGACGGGGGGAGGAGACCCAGTACTTC. It encodes CASSQDLGRGEETQYF. The genes are TRBV4-1 and TRBJ2-5; 7 bases align to TRBD2. There are 16 residues in the CDR3. Germline V gene lookup returns CDR1 MGHRA and CDR2 YSYEKL. V was clipped by 0 bases and J by 5 bases; unmatched bases: 9.

Of note for this clonotype: An end of the junction differs from the germline gene, which may be a read error. This chain joins TRBV11-1 and TRBJ2-5; D remains ambiguous. This CDR3 has 15 residues. Germline V CDR1 and CDR2: SGHAT, FQDESV (reference sequence). CDR3 DNA sequence: TGTGCCAGCAGCTTACAAGGCAGTGGCCAACAGACCCAGTACTTC. This codes for CASSLQGSGQQTQYF.

The rearrangement joins TRBV15 to TRBJ1-5; 9 bases align to TRBD1. With 4 bases clipped from V and 6 bases from J, the junction kept 7 bases outside the gene matches. CDR3 length equals 15 residues. Germline-derived CDR1 and CDR2 are LNHNV and YYDKDF (reference sequence). The CDR3 DNA is TGTGCCACCAGCATCCGACAGGGGGGTGGTCAGCCCCAGCATTTT. This translates into CATSIRQGGGQPQHF.

The V gene is TRBV6-1, the J gene TRBJ2-3; D perhaps matches TRBD2 (5 bases). The germline gives CDR1 MNHNS, CDR2 SASEGT. The length of the CDR3 is 15 residues. V lost 8 bases, J lost 2 bases, and 17 bases lay in between. This CDR3 reads CASRRLRLNTDTQYF. The CDR3 nucleotides are TGTGCCAGCCGGCGATTACGACTAAACACAGATACGCAGTATTTT.

The chain uses TRBV2 and TRBJ2-7; 13 bases match TRBD2. The length of the CDR3 is 14 residues. Trimming at V came to 8 bases and at J to 7 bases, leaving 8 bases not matched to a gene. From germline, CDR1 is SNHLY and CDR2 FYNNEI. CDR3 nucleotide sequence: TGTGCCAGCGCCCTACTAGCGGGGGGGCAGGAGCAGTACTTC. It specifies CASALLAGGQEQYF.

The chain carries TRBV29-1 and TRBJ1-3; D may be TRBD1 (5 bases). V shed 6 bases and J shed 0 bases, with 9 bases lying between them. Looked up from germline, CDR1 is SQVTM and CDR2 is ANQGSEA. This CDR3 is built from 13 residues. CDR3 in DNA: TGCAGCGTCCGGGACGGCTCTGGAAACACCATATATTTT. Its protein product is CSVRDGSGNTIYF.

The chain couples TRBV7-9 to TRBJ2-1; D is ambiguous. The V end was cut by 1 base, the J end by 3 bases, with 10 bases between. Germline V gene data show CDR1 as SEHNR and CDR2 as FQNEAQ (reference sequence). This CDR3 region has 15 residues. The CDR3 region has the DNA TGTGCCAGCAGCTTAGTCCGACGAGGCTACAATGAGCAGTTCTTC. Amino acids: CASSLVRRGYNEQFF. Combining the CDR3 with reference TRBV7-9 and TRBJ2-1 gives the whole variable domain DTGVSQNPRHKITKRGQNVTFRCDPISEHNRLYWYRQTLGQGPEFLTYFQNEAQLEKSRLLSDRFSAERPKGSFSTLEIQRTEQGDSAMYLCASSLVRRGYNEQFFGPGTRLTVL.

This sequence joins TRBV27 and TRBJ2-7; 7 bases are shared with TRBD1. CDR1 is MNHEY and CDR2 is SMNVEV in the germline V gene (reference sequence). V was clipped by 4 bases and J by 1 base; unmatched bases: 7. This CDR3 contains 15 residues. The CDR3 DNA reads TGTGCCAGCAGTTCACCGGGACAGACGTCCTACGAGCAGTACTTC. Amino acid sequence: CASSSPGQTSYEQYF.